These 17 T cell receptor beta chains came from one sample sequenced in a study of cytomegalovirus exposure and HLA in healthy donors. PCR used 60 Vbeta primers and 13 Jbeta primers. Sequencing used immunoSEQ multiplex PCR; TCRdb keeps in-frame clones, though not all of them. This sample carries more than 150,000 clones, approximately 84% of them seen once, and the ten largest clones take roughly 2.6%. What was sequenced was PBMCs. The origin of the receptors is a woman aged 50 to 60 in good health and CMV-seropositive.

The chain carries TRBV4-1 and TRBJ2-5; D is ambiguous. CDR3 size: 14 residues. The ends were cut back, 1 base at V and 1 base at J, with 7 bases in the middle. Germline CDR1 is MGHRA and CDR2 is YSYEKL. The CDR3 here is CASSQVGGQETQYF. The CDR3, as DNA: TGCGCCAGCAGCCAAGTCGGTGGCCAAGAGACCCAGTACTTC.

CDR3 bases: TGTGCCAGCAGCTGGGGCGGGGGACCGACGGTCACGCCCCGCACAGATACGCAGTATTTT. Its translation: CASSWGGGPTVTPRTDTQYF. The chain uses TRBV5-5 and TRBJ2-3, with 7 nucleotides matching TRBD2. Trimming removed 3 bases from V and 1 base from J; junction bases left unmatched: 20. Germline values: CDR1 SGHKS, CDR2 YYEKEE (reference sequence). This CDR3 has 20 residues.

CDR3 loop: CASSRNDIIGNTIYF. The DNA of the CDR3 is TGTGCCAGCAGTCGAAATGACATAATCGGAAACACCATATATTTT. The chain carries TRBV6-5 and TRBJ1-3, with D unresolved. The CDR3 is 15 residues long. CDR1 is MNHEY and CDR2 is SVGAGI in the germline V gene. Trimming left V 5 bases short and J 4 bases short, with 15 bases between.

The gene calls are TRBV28 and TRBJ1-2, with D possibly matching TRBD1 (5 bases). Germline loops: CDR1 MDHEN, CDR2 SYDVKM. V was shortened by 2 bases and J by 8 bases, with 15 bases between the two germline ends. The CDR3 spans 14 residues. Here the CDR3 DNA reads TGTGCCAGCAGTTTAGGGTTGGGGGGTCGGGGCTACACCTTC. Translating it yields CASSLGLGGRGYTF.

This clone was observed a single time. The chain is built from TRBV5-1 and TRBJ2-5; possibly TRBD1 for D (6 bases). The J call is doubtful: the DNA matches TRBJ2-7 better. The germline CDR1 and CDR2 sequences are SGHRS and YFSETQ. The CDR3 loop spans 15 amino acids. The CDR3 reads CASSLEQGFSYEQYF. CDR3 coding DNA: TGCGCCAGCAGCTTGGAACAGGGCTTCTCCTACGAGCAGTACTTC.

Note on this clone: One junction end disagrees with the germline gene, perhaps due to a read error. The V and J genes are TRBV4-1 and TRBJ1-4, with 10 positions matching TRBD1. Germline CDR1 is MGHRA and CDR2 is YSYEKL. The CDR3 consists of 16 residues. The CDR3 sequence: CASNPSTGGLLEKLFF. CDR3 coding DNA: TGTGCCAGCAACCCATCGACAGGGGGCCTCCTTGAAAAACTGTTTTTT.

The chain employs TRBV6-6 and TRBJ2-2; D unclear. Deletions cut 6 bases from V and 3 bases from J, with 5 bases between. Germline V gene lookup returns CDR1 MNHNY and CDR2 SVGAGI (reference sequence). The CDR3 is 12 residues long. CDR3 protein: CASREYTGELFF. The CDR3 DNA follows: TGTGCCAGCAGAGAGTACACCGGGGAGCTGTTTTTT.

This chain joins TRBV19 and TRBJ2-7; tentatively, D is TRBD2 (6 bases). Germline lookup yields CDR1 LNHDA and CDR2 SQIVND (reference sequence). V dropped 3 bases and J dropped 3 bases, with 9 bases sitting between them. The CDR3 length is 13 residues. The CDR3 sequence is CASSMGLGYEQYF. The CDR3 coding sequence is TGTGCCAGTAGTATGGGACTGGGCTACGAGCAGTACTTC.

This chain joins TRBV2 and TRBJ1-5, with D tentatively TRBD1 (6 bases). Germline assignment: CDR1 SNHLY and CDR2 FYNNEI. CDR3 length equals 14 residues. Between the trimmed V and J ends, which lost 3 bases and 2 bases, there was a span of 8 bases. The CDR3 here is CASSDRGGNQPQHF. CDR3 DNA sequence: TGTGCCAGCAGTGACAGGGGTGGCAATCAGCCCCAGCATTTT.

This sequence joins TRBV6-1 and TRBJ1-6; the D gene is possibly TRBD1 (5 bases). Trimming cost V 3 bases and J 7 bases, with 10 bases left between them. The CDR3 length is 14 residues. CDR1 is MNHNS, CDR2 SASEGT, per germline. The CDR3 spells CASSDQGYNSPLHF. DNA of the CDR3: TGTGCCAGCAGTGACCAGGGTTACAATTCACCCCTCCACTTT.

The V call is TRBV7-2, the J call TRBJ1-2; no clear D gene. V lost 0 bases to trimming and J lost 6 bases, with 23 bases between them. Germline CDR1 reads SGHTA; CDR2 reads FQGNSA. The CDR3 loop spans 18 amino acids. CDR3 protein: CASSLARGWEQLLHGYTF. In nucleotides, the CDR3 is TGTGCCAGCAGCTTAGCTCGCGGATGGGAGCAACTACTTCATGGCTACACCTTC.

For this clone: The DNA is omitted, as the CDR3 cannot be located on it reliably, and the CDR3 follows TCRdb's listing. The identical CDR3 is also encoded by other nucleotide sequences in the sample. The chain uses TRBV30 and TRBJ1-5; no check of the table's D call, TRBD1, against the DNA was made. CDR1 and CDR2 (germline): GTSNPN, SVGIG (reference sequence). The CDR3 length equals 13 residues, ends included. CDR3 in amino acids: CACANRDNQPQHF.

The CDR3 reads CASILTLSGGFNEQYF. The DNA for the CDR3 is TGTGCCAGCATTTTAACATTATCAGGGGGTTTTAACGAGCAGTACTTC. The V gene is TRBV6-6, the J gene TRBJ2-7, with 7 bases identical to TRBD1. V lost 7 bases and J lost 5; bases outside the gene matches: 17. Germline values: CDR1 MNHNY, CDR2 SVGAGI (reference sequence). This CDR3 is 16 amino acids long.

The genes are TRBV19 and TRBJ2-7; TRBD2 matches at 14 bases. Trimming removed 2 bases from V and 5 bases from J; junction bases left unmatched: 8. The length of the CDR3 is 17 residues. Germline V gene lookup returns CDR1 LNHDA and CDR2 SQIVND (reference sequence). CDR3 bases: TGTGCCAGTAGTATACCGGGACTAGCGGGGGACCCCCACGAGCAGTACTTC. It specifies CASSIPGLAGDPHEQYF.

The chain uses TRBV15 and TRBJ1-1, with 8 bases lining up with TRBD1. The ends lost 1 base at V and 1 base at J; junction bases unmatched: 5. The germline V gene has CDR1 LNHNV and CDR2 YYDKDF (reference sequence). The CDR3 runs 16 residues. This CDR3 is CATSRGFRGQNTEAFF. The CDR3 DNA reads as TGTGCCACCAGCAGAGGTTTCAGGGGGCAGAACACTGAAGCTTTCTTT.

The genes are TRBV28 and TRBJ2-7; 7 bases fit TRBD1. The length of the CDR3 is 14 residues. Per the germline V gene, CDR1 is MDHEN and CDR2 is SYDVKM. V shed 6 bases, J shed 0 bases, and the junction held 5 bases outside the gene matches. This chain's CDR3 is CASRLGTDSYEQYF. In nucleotides, the CDR3 is TGTGCCAGCAGGTTAGGGACAGACTCCTACGAGCAGTACTTC.

The chain links TRBV7-9 to TRBJ2-4; TRBD2 agrees at 7 bases. The V gene's germline CDR1 is SEHNR and CDR2 FQNEAQ (reference sequence). With V trimmed by 0 bases and J by 8 bases, 4 bases remained unmatched. The CDR3 extends over 14 amino acids. The CDR3 loop reads CASSLALGGDIQYF. The CDR3 DNA sequence: TGTGCCAGCAGCTTAGCGCTTGGGGGGGACATTCAGTACTTC.